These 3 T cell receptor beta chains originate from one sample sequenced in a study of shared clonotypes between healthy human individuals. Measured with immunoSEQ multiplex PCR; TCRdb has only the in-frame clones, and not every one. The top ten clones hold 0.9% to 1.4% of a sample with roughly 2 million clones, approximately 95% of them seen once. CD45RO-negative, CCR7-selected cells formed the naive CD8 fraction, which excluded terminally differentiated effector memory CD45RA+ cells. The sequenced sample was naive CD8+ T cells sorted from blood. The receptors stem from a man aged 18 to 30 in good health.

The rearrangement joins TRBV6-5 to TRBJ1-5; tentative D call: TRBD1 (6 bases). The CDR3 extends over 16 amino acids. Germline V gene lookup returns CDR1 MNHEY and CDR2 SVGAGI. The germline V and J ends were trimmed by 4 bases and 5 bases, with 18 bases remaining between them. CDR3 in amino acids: CASSSRGRGGYQPQHF. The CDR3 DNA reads TGTGCCAGCAGTTCCCGGGGGAGGGGGGGTTATCAGCCCCAGCATTTT.

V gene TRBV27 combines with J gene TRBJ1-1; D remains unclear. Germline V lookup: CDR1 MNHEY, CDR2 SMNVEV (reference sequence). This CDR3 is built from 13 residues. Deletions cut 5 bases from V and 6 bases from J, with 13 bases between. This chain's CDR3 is CASSIGNEAEAFF. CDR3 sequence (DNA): TGTGCCAGCAGTATCGGCAATGAAGCTGAAGCTTTCTTT.

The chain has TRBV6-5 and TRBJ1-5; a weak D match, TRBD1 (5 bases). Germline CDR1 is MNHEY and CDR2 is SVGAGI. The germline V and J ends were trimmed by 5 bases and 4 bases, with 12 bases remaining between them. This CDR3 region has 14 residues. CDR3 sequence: CASSPRGGNQPQHF. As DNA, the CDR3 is TGTGCCAGCAGTCCTCGGGGGGGAAATCAGCCCCAGCATTTT.